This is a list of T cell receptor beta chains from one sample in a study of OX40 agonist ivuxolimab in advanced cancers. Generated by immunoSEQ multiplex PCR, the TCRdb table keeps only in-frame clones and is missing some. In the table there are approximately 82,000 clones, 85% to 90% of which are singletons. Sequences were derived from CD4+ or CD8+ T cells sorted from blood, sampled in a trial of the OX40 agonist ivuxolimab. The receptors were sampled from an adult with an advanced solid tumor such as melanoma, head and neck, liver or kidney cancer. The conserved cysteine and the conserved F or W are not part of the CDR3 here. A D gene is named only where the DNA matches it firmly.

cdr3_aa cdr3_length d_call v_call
ASSEQGNQPQH 11 NA TRBV6-6
ASSTRDRLYGYT 12 TRBD1 TRBV27
ASSDTSEAGELF 12 NA TRBV5-4
ASSLGIGRELAASEQY 16 NA TRBV5-1
ASSLGGTATHGYT 13 TRBD1 TRBV27
ASSLDPPGGANVLT 14 NA TRBV27
ASSDKAGAGDTQY 13 TRBD2 TRBV10-2
ASSETRSSYNEQF 13 NA TRBV6-1
ASRPNSVKAWADTQY 15 NA TRBV12-2
ASSSGTSGVHEQF 13 TRBD2 TRBV11-2
ATSRDLARDEQF 12 NA TRBV15
ASAEPTGELF 10 NA TRBV28
ASSPGLAGETQY 12 TRBD2 TRBV18
ASTLGPEAF 9 NA TRBV6-1
ASSPYRRQSGTYNEQF 16 NA TRBV7-3
ASSESLAGEFWNTGELF 17 TRBD2 TRBV10-1
ASSYSTGRIQETQY 14 NA TRBV6-5
ASSDQRNSYNEQF 13 NA TRBV2
ASSIQGQETQY 11 NA TRBV5-4
ASTPITGGWGYT 12 TRBD1 TRBV19
ASSYSGGITYGYT 13 TRBD1 TRBV6-6
ASSLTGHNQPQH 12 NA TRBV5-1
ASSLTGMNTEAF 12 NA TRBV5-1
ASGMGQAYEQY 11 TRBD1 TRBV2
ASSYSTGVGEKLF 13 NA TRBV6-6
SVEGQRNYGYT 11 NA TRBV29-1
ASSLLGQGVSYDEQY 15 TRBD1 TRBV7-6
ASSPAIASGSDEQY 14 TRBD2 TRBV7-9
AISDLTVGNTIY 12 NA TRBV10-3
ASTLSGMIDTGELF 14 TRBD2 TRBV5-1
ATSRDRAPGGDETQY 15 TRBD2 TRBV15
ASSLAGTVSEQY 12 NA TRBV7-9
ASSLEGPGNTIY 12 NA TRBV11-2
ASSLAGGVETQY 12 TRBD2 TRBV5-4
ASSRGGSTDTQY 12 NA TRBV11-3
ASLTAYQETQY 11 NA TRBV6-1
ASSLVRETQY 10 NA TRBV11-2
ASSLADMSAAF 11 NA TRBV28
ASRLLTHANEQF 12 NA TRBV5-1
ASSPPGGRNNEQF 13 NA TRBV18
ASRRDFSYNEQF 12 NA TRBV2